These 6 T cell receptor beta chains came from one sample sequenced in a study of T cell responses to AZD1222 COVID-19 vaccine. Assay used: immunoSEQ multiplex PCR; TCRdb lists only in-frame clones, some missing. Of 120,000 to 150,000 clones listed, approximately 91% are singletons. The sample was peripheral blood, taken 28 days after the second AZD1222 dose. The receptors derive from an adult who received the AZD1222 COVID-19 vaccine.

The chain joins TRBV14 to TRBJ1-1, with D perhaps TRBD1 (6 bases). V was cut by 3 bases and J by 11 bases, with 16 bases left in between. The germline gives CDR1 SGHDN, CDR2 FVKESK. CDR3 length: 13 amino acids. In DNA form, the CDR3 reads TGTGCCAGCAGCCAGCCGACAGGACGATCGGCTTTCTTT. It encodes CASSQPTGRSAFF.

The gene calls are TRBV19 and TRBJ2-5; 8 positions agree with TRBD1. The V gene end was trimmed by 6 bases and the J gene end by 1 base; junction bases not matched to a gene: 7. Germline V CDR1 and CDR2: LNHDA, SQIVND (reference sequence). CDR3 length: 15 amino acids. CDR3 amino acids: CASRPWDRSQETQYF. The DNA for the CDR3 is TGTGCCAGTAGACCCTGGGACAGGAGCCAAGAGACCCAGTACTTC.

CDR3 sequence: CASSIRLNQPQHF. The CDR3, as DNA: TGTGCCAGTAGTATAAGGTTGAATCAGCCCCAGCATTTT. The V gene is TRBV19, the J gene TRBJ1-5, with D unclear. The CDR3 totals 13 residues. Germline CDR1 reads LNHDA; CDR2 reads SQIVND (reference sequence). With 2 bases removed from V and 4 bases from J, the gap between germline ends came to 6 bases.

CDR3 DNA sequence: TGTGCCAGCAGTCAAGCAGATACGCAGTATTTT. Translating it yields CASSQADTQYF. V and J are TRBV6-2 or TRBV6-3 and TRBJ2-3, with no clear D. This CDR3 has 11 amino acids. Germline V lookup: CDR1 MNHEY, CDR2 SVGEGT. Trimming removed 5 bases at V and 4 bases at J, with 4 bases between.

The V gene is TRBV19, the J gene TRBJ1-3; 9 bases are a match to TRBD1. Trimming took 6 bases from V and 4 from J; bases not matched to a gene: 7. Per the germline V gene, CDR1 is LNHDA and CDR2 is SQIVND (reference sequence). The CDR3 extends over 15 amino acids. CDR3 nucleotides: TGTGCCAGTAGCCCCGACAGGGGGTCCGGAAACACCATATATTTT. Translation: CASSPDRGSGNTIYF.

DNA of the CDR3: TGTGCCAGCAGCCGGCTAGCGGGAGGGCCAGCGGAGACCCAGTACTTC. Residues: CASSRLAGGPAETQYF. The chain couples TRBV14 to TRBJ2-5, with 12 bases that match TRBD2. The CDR3 covers 16 residues. J lost 5 bases, V lost 4 bases, and 8 bases had no gene match. Germline-derived CDR1 and CDR2 are SGHDN and FVKESK.